These 5 T cell receptor beta chains originate from one sample sequenced in a study of vaccination and CD4 T cells after COVID-19. TCRdb fed the PCR reads into MiXCR, producing one record per CDR3 protein. The sample has roughly 22,000 distinct CDR3 sequences; more than 45% are singletons. The sequencing here drew on CD4+ T cells from blood, taken before SARS-CoV-2 vaccination. These receptors were taken from a human donor who had recovered from COVID-19.

J is TRBJ1-5 and V is TRBV5-8; a possible D gene is TRBD1 (6 bases). The germline CDR1 and CDR2 sequences are SGHTS and YDEGEE. The CDR3 length is 16 residues. Trimming stripped 2 bases from V and 6 bases from J, with 18 bases between. The CDR3 bases are TGTGCCAGCAGCTTACTACAACAGGGTTGGGGTCAGCCCCAGCATTTT. Protein sequence: CASSLLQQGWGQPQHF.

Details on this clonotype: The germline gene is not matched at one end of the junction; a read error may be the cause. The rearrangement links TRBV28 to TRBJ1-6; D perhaps matches TRBD1 (5 bases). The CDR3 is 16 residues long. In germline, CDR1 is MDHEN, CDR2 SYDVKM. CDR3 nucleotides: TGTGCCGGCAGTCCGGGACCGCTTACTTATAATTCACCCCTCCACTTT. Its protein is CAGSPGPLTYNSPLHF.

The genes are TRBV28 and TRBJ2-7; D unclear. V lost 4 bases and J lost 2, with 21 bases in between. The CDR3 runs to 17 residues. The germline CDR1 and CDR2 sequences are MDHEN and SYDVKM. CDR3 DNA: TGTGCCAGCAGTTCAATGGGCCTGGGCACGCAAACCTACGAGCAGTACTTC. Amino acids: CASSSMGLGTQTYEQYF.

The J gene is TRBJ2-1, the V gene TRBV2; TRBD2 aligns across 9 bases. This CDR3 is 15 amino acids long. V lost 3 bases, J lost 2 bases, and 2 bases stayed unmatched. CDR1 SNHLY and CDR2 FYNNEI come from the germline V gene. CDR3 coding DNA: TGTGCCAGCAGTGACGCGGGAGGGCCCTACAATGAGCAGTTCTTC. It yields the protein CASSDAGGPYNEQFF.

This clonotype is medium-sized in the sample. This chain connects TRBV27 to TRBJ1-6; D unresolved. The CDR3 extends over 14 amino acids. Between the trimmed V and J ends, which lost 6 bases and 6 bases, there was a span of 12 bases. The germline CDR1 and CDR2 sequences are MNHEY and SMNVEV (reference sequence). The CDR3 loop is CASRRRLINSPLHF. The DNA of the CDR3 is TGTGCCAGCAGAAGGCGACTGATTAATTCACCCCTCCACTTT.